The 21 T cell receptor beta chains reported below all come from one sample, sequenced in a study of OX40 agonist ivuxolimab in advanced cancers. Sequencing used immunoSEQ multiplex PCR; TCRdb keeps in-frame clones, though not all of them. The data hold tens of thousands of clones, with roughly 80% observed a single time. Sequencing was performed on CD4+ or CD8+ T cells sorted from blood, taken in a trial of the OX40 agonist ivuxolimab. Source of these receptors: an adult with an advanced solid tumor such as melanoma, head and neck, liver or kidney cancer.

This chain uses TRBV5-6 with TRBJ2-3; D is unclear. The V gene lost 1 base and the J gene lost 4 bases, with 4 bases spanning the gap. This CDR3 comprises 12 residues. CDR1 and CDR2 from the germline V gene are SGHDT and YYEEEE. CDR3 DNA sequence: TGTGCCAGCAGCTTGATCGCAGATACGCAGTATTTT. Its protein is CASSLIADTQYF.

By its share, this clone is medium-sized. The gene calls are TRBV9 and TRBJ1-6, with unresolved D. This CDR3 has 14 amino acids. Trimming cost V 0 bases and J 5 bases, with 6 bases left between them. CDR1 and CDR2 from the germline V gene are SGDLS and YYNGEE. This CDR3 is CASSVGVDNSPLHF. CDR3 in DNA: TGTGCCAGCAGCGTAGGAGTAGATAATTCACCCCTCCACTTT.

V gene TRBV5-1 combines with J gene TRBJ2-7; D remains ambiguous. CDR1 SGHRS and CDR2 YFSETQ come from the germline V gene. CDR3 length equals 15 residues. V lost 1 base to trimming and J lost 2 bases, with 13 bases between them. The CDR3 spells CASSLLPVGPYEQYF. In DNA, the CDR3 is TGCGCCAGCAGCTTGTTGCCAGTTGGCCCCTACGAGCAGTACTTC.

The chain employs TRBV6-6 and TRBJ2-5; TRBD2 is a possible D gene (6 bases). Germline V lookup: CDR1 MNHNY, CDR2 SVGAGI (reference sequence). CDR3 size: 15 residues. The V end was cut by 6 bases, the J end by 5 bases, with 19 bases between. The CDR3 nucleotides read TGTGCCAGCAGCCGCGGCGGGGCCAATGTGGAGACCCAGTACTTC. This encodes CASSRGGANVETQYF.

The chain has TRBV6-6 and TRBJ1-2; TRBD1 agrees at 8 bases. V lost 2 bases and J lost 5; bases outside the gene matches: 1. The CDR3 runs to 13 residues. Germline V gene sequence: CDR1 MNHNY, CDR2 SVGAGI (reference sequence). This CDR3 reads CASSYTGGYGYTF. CDR3 bases: TGTGCCAGCAGTTACACAGGGGGGTATGGCTACACCTTC.

This rearrangement joins TRBV6-1 to TRBJ1-2, with a possible D match to TRBD1 (6 bases). The V end was cut by 6 bases, the J end by 0 bases, with 11 bases between. Germline CDR1 is MNHNS and CDR2 is SASEGT. The CDR3 extends over 14 amino acids. DNA for the CDR3: TGTGCCAGCAGCCGGACAGATACTAACTATGGCTACACCTTC. Its protein is CASSRTDTNYGYTF.

This clone was observed a handful of times. The rearrangement links TRBV7-3 to TRBJ1-2; 10 bases are shared with TRBD1. This CDR3 has 15 residues. With V trimmed by 5 bases and J by 4 bases, 7 bases remained unmatched. Per the germline V gene, CDR1 is SGHTA and CDR2 is FQGTGA. In DNA form, the CDR3 reads TGTGCCAGCAGCCCTGGGGGACAGGGGTCCTATGGCTACACCTTC. It translates to CASSPGGQGSYGYTF.

The genes are TRBV9 and TRBJ2-5; D uncertain. V lost 3 bases and J lost 5, with 17 bases in between. The CDR3 totals 15 residues. Germline CDR1 SGDLS, CDR2 YYNGEE. The CDR3 coding sequence is TGTGCCAGCAGCGAAGAGGACGCCTCGTGGGAGACCCAGTACTTC. As protein: CASSEEDASWETQYF.

The chain couples TRBV9 to TRBJ2-1; D is unresolved. There are 13 residues in the CDR3. Germline V CDR1 and CDR2: SGDLS, YYNGEE. The V end lost 2 bases, the J end lost 4 bases, and 7 bases lay between the germline ends. CDR3 loop: CASSVRSYNEQFF. The CDR3 DNA follows: TGTGCCAGCAGCGTCCGCTCTTACAATGAGCAGTTCTTC.

This clone is a singleton in its sample. The CDR3 region is CASSRTGGRKLFF. As DNA, the CDR3 is TGTGCCAGCAGTCGGACAGGGGGCCGCAAGCTGTTTTTT. The chain has TRBV6-9 and TRBJ2-2; 11 positions agree with TRBD1. Looked up from germline, CDR1 is MNHGY and CDR2 is SVAAGI. There are 13 residues in the CDR3. V dropped 5 bases and J dropped 12; count of bases not matched to a gene: 5.

This chain uses TRBV12-2 with TRBJ1-5; the DNA was not compared with TRBD1, the D call given in the table. TRBV12-2 constitutes a pseudogene. This CDR3 comprises 16 residues. CDR3 DNA sequence: TGTGCAAGTCGCCCACGGACAGGGGGTCTGGCTCAGCCCCAGCATTTT. As protein: CASRPRTGGLAQPQHF.

The chain combines TRBV28 with TRBJ1-6; possible D gene TRBD1, 5 bases. The length of the CDR3 is 16 residues. Trimming left V 2 bases short and J 7 bases short, with 15 bases between. Germline V CDR1 and CDR2: MDHEN, SYDVKM. CDR3 residues: CASSLGGLGANSPLHF. CDR3 in DNA: TGTGCCAGCAGTTTAGGGGGACTTGGGGCGAATTCACCCCTCCACTTT.

The chain couples TRBV29-1 to TRBJ2-5; D tentatively reads TRBD1 or TRBD2 (6 bases each). This CDR3 has 13 residues. Germline lookup yields CDR1 SQVTM and CDR2 ANQGSEA. V lost 6 bases to trimming and J lost 2 bases, with 13 bases between them. CDR3 residues: CSVEQGGQETQYF. CDR3 DNA: TGCAGCGTGGAACAGGGAGGTCAAGAGACCCAGTACTTC.

V and J are TRBV7-3 and TRBJ1-5, with TRBD1 matching over 9 bases. From germline, CDR1 is SGHTA and CDR2 FQGTGA. The CDR3 consists of 15 residues. After removal of 5 bases from V and 7 bases from J, the junction contained 9 bases not matched to a gene. CDR3 bases: TGTGCCAGCAGCCGACAGGGACAGGGACTCCAGCCCCAGCATTTT. Its translation: CASSRQGQGLQPQHF.

The chain employs TRBV6-5 and TRBJ2-7, with 9 bases lining up with TRBD1. This CDR3 has 15 residues. The germline CDR1 and CDR2 sequences are MNHEY and SVGAGI. Losses at the gene ends were 6 bases for V and 0 bases for J; bases not matched to a gene: 6. CDR3 nucleotides: TGTGCCAGCAGAACTGACAGGGGGTACTCCTACGAGCAGTACTTC. Translation: CASRTDRGYSYEQYF.

This CDR3 is CASSLLGERVETQYF. For the CDR3, the DNA is TGCGCCAGCAGCTTGTTGGGAGAGAGAGTGGAGACCCAGTACTTC. The chain recombines TRBV5-1 with TRBJ2-5; TRBD2 is a possible D gene (5 bases). Per germline, CDR1 SGHRS and CDR2 YFSETQ. This CDR3 has 15 residues. Deletions cut 1 base from V and 5 bases from J, with 15 bases between. Full variable domain (rest looked up from reference TRBV5-1 and TRBJ2-5): KAGVTQTPRYLIKTRGQQVTLSCSPISGHRSVSWYQQTPGQGLQFLFEYFSETQRNKGNFPGRFSGRQFSNSRSEMNVSTLELGDSALYLCASSLLGERVETQYFGPGTRLLVL.

The chain is built from TRBV7-2 and TRBJ2-3, with 8 bases aligning to TRBD2. The J segment lost 4 bases and the V segment lost 2 bases, leaving 5 bases of the junction unmatched. The CDR3 length is 15 residues. From germline, CDR1 is SGHTA and CDR2 FQGNSA. The chain's CDR3 is CASSLIPGGSDTQYF. The CDR3 DNA reads as TGTGCCAGCAGCTTAATCCCGGGGGGGTCAGATACGCAGTATTTT.

This clone was seen a handful of times. V usage is TRBV7-9 and J usage is TRBJ2-6; no clear D. V lost 4 bases to trimming and J lost 8 bases, with 12 bases between them. The CDR3 is made up of 14 amino acids. Germline CDR1 reads SEHNR; CDR2 reads FQNEAQ (reference sequence). Here the CDR3 DNA reads TGTGCCAGCAGCTCAGACGCGGTACCCAACGTCCTGACTTTC. Encoded protein: CASSSDAVPNVLTF.

V usage is TRBV10-3 and J usage is TRBJ2-1; a weak D match, TRBD2 (6 bases). Germline V lookup: CDR1 ENHRY, CDR2 SYGVKD. V gave up 7 bases and J gave up 9 bases, with 22 bases separating them. The CDR3 loop spans 15 amino acids. The CDR3 DNA is TGTGCCATCACTCCGGGACTCGGGATGGAAGGTGAGCAGTTCTTC. Amino acids: CAITPGLGMEGEQFF.

The chain couples TRBV5-4 to TRBJ1-4; D not resolved. The CDR3 is 11 amino acids. V was shortened by 4 bases and J by 5 bases, with 3 bases between the two germline ends. Germline CDR1 and CDR2: SGHNT and YYREEE (reference sequence). CDR3 region: CASSQNEKLFF. CDR3 DNA sequence: TGTGCCAGCAGCCAGAATGAAAAACTGTTTTTT.

This sequence joins TRBV5-6 and TRBJ1-5; 9 bases align to TRBD1. The junction had 6 bases not matched to a gene; V was cut back by 4 bases and J by 7 bases. The CDR3 covers 14 residues. Germline CDR1 SGHDT, CDR2 YYEEEE. CDR3 DNA sequence: TGTGCCAGCAGCGGACAGGGGCGGGGACAGCCCCAGCATTTT. This encodes CASSGQGRGQPQHF.